The 3 T cell receptor beta chains given below trace back to one sample, sequenced in a study of siplizumab effects on memory and regulatory T cells. Profiled with immunoSEQ multiplex PCR; TCRdb holds only in-frame clones, not every one. The repertoire holds some 100,000 clones, about nine tenths seen once, with around 12% in the top ten. Sequencing used non-Treg CD4+ T cells sorted from blood. All receptors come from a human donor in good health.

This clone was counted once. The chain carries TRBV27 and TRBJ2-3; TRBD2 matches at 9 bases. Germline V lookup: CDR1 MNHEY, CDR2 SMNVEV (reference sequence). The CDR3 runs 14 residues. With 8 bases clipped from V and 4 bases from J, the junction kept 7 bases outside the gene matches. DNA of the CDR3: TGTGCCAGCCAACGGACTAGCGTTTCAGATACGCAGTATTTT. Translated, it gives CASQRTSVSDTQYF.

This chain joins TRBV2 and TRBJ1-1; possibly TRBD1 for D (6 bases). Trimming took off 7 bases at V and 2 bases at J, with 11 bases between the two ends. The CDR3 extends over 13 amino acids. Germline CDR1 reads SNHLY; CDR2 reads FYNNEI. Here the CDR3 reads CASIWDTNTEAFF. The CDR3 DNA reads as TGTGCCAGCATCTGGGACACAAACACTGAAGCTTTCTTT. The entire variable domain, with the rest obtained from reference TRBV2 and TRBJ1-1, is as follows: EPEVTQTPSHQVTQMGQEVILRCVPISNHLYFYWYRQILGQKVEFLVSFYNNEISEKSEIFDDQFSVERPDGSNFTLKIRSTKLEDSAMYFCASIWDTNTEAFFGQGTRLTVV.

This chain uses TRBV29-1 with TRBJ2-1; D is unclear. Trimming removed 6 bases from V and 2 bases from J, with 11 bases in between. Germline CDR1 is SQVTM and CDR2 is ANQGSEA. This CDR3 region has 13 residues. CDR3 sequence (DNA): TGCAGCGTGGCCCTGACGGCCTACAATGAGCAGTTCTTC. This gives the protein CSVALTAYNEQFF.